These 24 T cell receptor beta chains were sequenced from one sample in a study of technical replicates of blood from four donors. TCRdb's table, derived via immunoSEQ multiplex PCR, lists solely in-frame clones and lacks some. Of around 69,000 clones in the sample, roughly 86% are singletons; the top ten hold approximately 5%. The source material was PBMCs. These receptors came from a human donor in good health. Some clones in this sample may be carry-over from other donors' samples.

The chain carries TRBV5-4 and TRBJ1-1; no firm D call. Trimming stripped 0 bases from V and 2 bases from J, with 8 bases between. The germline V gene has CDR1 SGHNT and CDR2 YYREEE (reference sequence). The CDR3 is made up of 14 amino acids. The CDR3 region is CASSLEDFNTEAFF. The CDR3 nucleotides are TGTGCCAGCAGCTTGGAGGACTTTAACACTGAAGCTTTCTTT.

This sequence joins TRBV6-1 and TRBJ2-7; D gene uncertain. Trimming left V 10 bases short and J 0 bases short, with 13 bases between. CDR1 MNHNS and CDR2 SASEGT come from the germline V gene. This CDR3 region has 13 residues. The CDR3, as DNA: TGTGCCATCCTCCATCTGAGCTCCTACGAGCAGTACTTC. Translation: CAILHLSSYEQYF.

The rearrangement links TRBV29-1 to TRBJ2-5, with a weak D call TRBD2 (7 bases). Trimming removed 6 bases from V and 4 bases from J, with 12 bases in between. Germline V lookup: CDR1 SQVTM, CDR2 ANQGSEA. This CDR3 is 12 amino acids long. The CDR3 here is CSVLGGGETQYF. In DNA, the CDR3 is TGCAGCGTCTTAGGGGGGGGAGAGACCCAGTACTTC.

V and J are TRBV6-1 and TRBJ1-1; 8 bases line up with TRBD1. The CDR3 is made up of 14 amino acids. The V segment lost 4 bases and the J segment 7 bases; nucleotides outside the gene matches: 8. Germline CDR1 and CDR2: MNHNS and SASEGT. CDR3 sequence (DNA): TGTGCCAGCAGTGCCTACCGACAGGGGCTTGAAGCTTTCTTT. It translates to CASSAYRQGLEAFF.

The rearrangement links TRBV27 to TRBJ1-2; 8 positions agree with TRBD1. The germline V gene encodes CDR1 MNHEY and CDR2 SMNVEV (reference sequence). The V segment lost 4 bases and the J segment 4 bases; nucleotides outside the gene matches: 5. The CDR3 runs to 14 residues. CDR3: CASSYGQGGYGYTF. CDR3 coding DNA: TGTGCCAGCAGTTACGGACAGGGTGGCTATGGCTACACCTTC.

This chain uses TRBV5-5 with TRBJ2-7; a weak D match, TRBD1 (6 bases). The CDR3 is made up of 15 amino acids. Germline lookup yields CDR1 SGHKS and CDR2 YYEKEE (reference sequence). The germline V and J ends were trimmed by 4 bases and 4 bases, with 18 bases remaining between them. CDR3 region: CASSPSWGPDYEQYF. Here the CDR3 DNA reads TGTGCCAGCAGCCCATCCTGGGGGCCAGATTACGAGCAGTACTTC.

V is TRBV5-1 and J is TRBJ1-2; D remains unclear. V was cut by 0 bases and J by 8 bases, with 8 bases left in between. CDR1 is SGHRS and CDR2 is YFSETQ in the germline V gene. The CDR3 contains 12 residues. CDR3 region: CASSLVPGGYTF. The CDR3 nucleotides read TGCGCCAGCAGCTTGGTACCGGGGGGCTACACCTTC.

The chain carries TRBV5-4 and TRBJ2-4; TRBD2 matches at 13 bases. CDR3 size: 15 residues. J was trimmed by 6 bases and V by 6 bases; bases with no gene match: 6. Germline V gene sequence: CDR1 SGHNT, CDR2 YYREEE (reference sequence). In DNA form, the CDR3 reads TGTGCCAGCACGACTAGCGGGGGGCGGGGAAACATTCAGTACTTC. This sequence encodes CASTTSGGRGNIQYF. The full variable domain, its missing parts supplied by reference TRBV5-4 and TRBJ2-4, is ETGVTQSPTHLIKTRGQQVTLRCSSQSGHNTVSWYQQALGQGPQFIFQYYREEENGRGNFPPRFSGLQFPNYSSELNVNALELDDSALYLCASTTSGGRGNIQYFGAGTRLSVL.

The CDR3 DNA reads TGTGCCAGCAGTCTAGTCCCGGGACAGGGTCGGGGTAGTGGCTACACCTTC. Translating it yields CASSLVPGQGRGSGYTF. The V and J genes are TRBV27 and TRBJ1-2; 9 bases match TRBD1. Per the germline V gene, CDR1 is MNHEY and CDR2 is SMNVEV (reference sequence). Losses at the gene ends were 5 bases for V and 7 bases for J; bases not matched to a gene: 17. This CDR3 is 17 amino acids long.

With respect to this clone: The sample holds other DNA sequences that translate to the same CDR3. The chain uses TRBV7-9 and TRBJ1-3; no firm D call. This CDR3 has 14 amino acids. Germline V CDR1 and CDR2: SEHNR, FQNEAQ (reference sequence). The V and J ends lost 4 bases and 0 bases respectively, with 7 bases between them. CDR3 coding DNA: TGTGCCAGCAGCTCACTGAGCTCTGGAAACACCATATATTTT. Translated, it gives CASSSLSSGNTIYF.

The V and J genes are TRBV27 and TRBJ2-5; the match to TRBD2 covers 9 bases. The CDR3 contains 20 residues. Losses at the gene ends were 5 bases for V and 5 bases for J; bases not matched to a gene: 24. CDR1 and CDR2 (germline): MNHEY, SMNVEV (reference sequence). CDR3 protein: CASSLGIGVRGREGLETQYF. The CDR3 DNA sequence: TGTGCCAGCAGTCTGGGAATCGGGGTCCGCGGGCGGGAGGGCCTGGAGACCCAGTACTTC.

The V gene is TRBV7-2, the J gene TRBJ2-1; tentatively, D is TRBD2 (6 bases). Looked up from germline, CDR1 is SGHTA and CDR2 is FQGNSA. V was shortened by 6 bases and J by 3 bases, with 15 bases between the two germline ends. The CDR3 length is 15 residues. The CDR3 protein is CASRLRDFNYNEQFF. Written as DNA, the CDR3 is TGTGCCAGCAGACTCCGGGACTTCAACTACAATGAGCAGTTCTTC.

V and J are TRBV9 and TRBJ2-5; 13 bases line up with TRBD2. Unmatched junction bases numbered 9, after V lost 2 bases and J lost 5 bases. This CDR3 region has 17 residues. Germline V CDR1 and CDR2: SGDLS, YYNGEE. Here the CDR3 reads CASSVAGTSGAGETQYF. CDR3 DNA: TGTGCCAGCAGCGTCGCCGGGACTAGCGGGGCCGGGGAGACCCAGTACTTC. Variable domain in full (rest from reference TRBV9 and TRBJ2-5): DSGVTQTPKHLITATGQRVTLRCSPRSGDLSVYWYQQSLDQGLQFLIQYYNGEERAKGNILERFSAQQFPDLHSELNLSSLELGDSALYFCASSVAGTSGAGETQYFGPGTRLLVL.

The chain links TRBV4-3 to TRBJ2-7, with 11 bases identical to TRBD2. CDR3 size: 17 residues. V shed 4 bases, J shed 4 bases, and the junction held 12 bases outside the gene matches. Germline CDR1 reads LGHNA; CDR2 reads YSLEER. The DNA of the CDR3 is TGCGCCAGCAGCCCCAAAGGGGCTACTAGCGGGGGATACGAGCAGTACTTC. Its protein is CASSPKGATSGGYEQYF.

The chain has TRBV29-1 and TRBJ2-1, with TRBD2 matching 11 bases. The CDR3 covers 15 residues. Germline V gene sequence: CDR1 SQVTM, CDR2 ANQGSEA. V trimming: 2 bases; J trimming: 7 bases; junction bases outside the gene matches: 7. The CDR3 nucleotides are TGCAGCGTTGAAACACTAGCGGGAGCAAGGAATGAGCAGTTCTTC. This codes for CSVETLAGARNEQFF.

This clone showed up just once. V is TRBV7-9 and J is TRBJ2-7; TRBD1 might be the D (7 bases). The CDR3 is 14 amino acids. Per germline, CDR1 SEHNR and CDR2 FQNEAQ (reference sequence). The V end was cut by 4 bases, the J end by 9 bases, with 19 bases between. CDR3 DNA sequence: TGTGCCAGCAGCTGGGGGGACAGTTCCAGCATGCAGTACTTC. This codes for CASSWGDSSSMQYF.

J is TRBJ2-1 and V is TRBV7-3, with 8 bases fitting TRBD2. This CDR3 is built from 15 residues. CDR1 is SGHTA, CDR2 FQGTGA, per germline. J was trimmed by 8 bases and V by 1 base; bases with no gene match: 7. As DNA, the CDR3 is TGTGCCAGCAGCTTAATGAGCGGGAGTAACTATGAGCAGTTCTTC. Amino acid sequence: CASSLMSGSNYEQFF.

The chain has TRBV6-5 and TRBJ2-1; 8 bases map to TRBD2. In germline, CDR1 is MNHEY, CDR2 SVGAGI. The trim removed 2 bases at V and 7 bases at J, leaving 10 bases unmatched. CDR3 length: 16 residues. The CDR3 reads CASSYASGSLGNEQFF. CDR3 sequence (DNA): TGTGCCAGCAGTTACGCCAGCGGGAGTTTAGGAAATGAGCAGTTCTTC.

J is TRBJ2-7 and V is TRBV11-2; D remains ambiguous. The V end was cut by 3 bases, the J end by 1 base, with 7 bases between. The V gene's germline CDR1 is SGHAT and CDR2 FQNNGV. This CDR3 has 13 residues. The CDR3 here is CASSFSSSYEQYF. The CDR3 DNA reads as TGTGCCAGCAGCTTTAGTTCATCCTACGAGCAGTACTTC.

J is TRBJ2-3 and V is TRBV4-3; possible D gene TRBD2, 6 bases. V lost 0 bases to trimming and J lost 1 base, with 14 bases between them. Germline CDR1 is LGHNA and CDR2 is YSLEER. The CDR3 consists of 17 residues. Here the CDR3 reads CASSQDLGGVGTDTQYF. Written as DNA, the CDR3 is TGCGCCAGCAGCCAAGATTTGGGAGGTGTAGGCACAGATACGCAGTATTTT.

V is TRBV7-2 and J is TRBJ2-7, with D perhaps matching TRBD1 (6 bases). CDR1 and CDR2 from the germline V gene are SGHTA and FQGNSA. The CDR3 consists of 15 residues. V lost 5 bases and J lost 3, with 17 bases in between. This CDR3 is CASSTLPGTYYEQYF. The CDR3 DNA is TGTGCCAGCAGCACCTTACCCGGGACATACTACGAGCAGTACTTC.

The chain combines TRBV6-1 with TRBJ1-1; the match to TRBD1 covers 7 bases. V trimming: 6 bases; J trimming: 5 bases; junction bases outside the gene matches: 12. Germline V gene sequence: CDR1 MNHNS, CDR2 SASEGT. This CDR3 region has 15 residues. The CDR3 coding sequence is TGTGCCAGCAGCGAACCCGCTGACAGGGCTACTGAAGCTTTCTTT. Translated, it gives CASSEPADRATEAFF.

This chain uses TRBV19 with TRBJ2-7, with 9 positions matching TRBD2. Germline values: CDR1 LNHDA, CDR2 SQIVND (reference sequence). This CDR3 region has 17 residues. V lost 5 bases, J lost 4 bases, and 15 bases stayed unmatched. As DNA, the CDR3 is TGTGCCAGTAGTCGCCGAGGGGGCGGGAGGGCCGGATACGAGCAGTACTTC. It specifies CASSRRGGGRAGYEQYF.

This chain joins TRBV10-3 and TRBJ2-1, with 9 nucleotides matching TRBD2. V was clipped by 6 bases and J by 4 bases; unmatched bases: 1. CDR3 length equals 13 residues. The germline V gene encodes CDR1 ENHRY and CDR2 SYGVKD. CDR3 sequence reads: CAISLAGYNEQFF. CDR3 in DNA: TGTGCCATCAGCCTAGCGGGGTACAATGAGCAGTTCTTC.